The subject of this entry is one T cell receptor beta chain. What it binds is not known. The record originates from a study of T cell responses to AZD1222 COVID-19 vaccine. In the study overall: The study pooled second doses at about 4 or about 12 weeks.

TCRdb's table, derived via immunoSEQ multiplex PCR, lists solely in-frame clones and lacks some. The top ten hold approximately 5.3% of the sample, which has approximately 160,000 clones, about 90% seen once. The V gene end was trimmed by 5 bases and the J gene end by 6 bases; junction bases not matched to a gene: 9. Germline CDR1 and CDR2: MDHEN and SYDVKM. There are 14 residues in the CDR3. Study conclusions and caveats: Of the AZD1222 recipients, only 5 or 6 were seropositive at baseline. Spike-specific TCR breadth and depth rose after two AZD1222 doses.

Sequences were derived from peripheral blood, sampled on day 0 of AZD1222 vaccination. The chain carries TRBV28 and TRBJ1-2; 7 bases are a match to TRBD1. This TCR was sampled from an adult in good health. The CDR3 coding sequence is TGTGCCAGCAGTACCTTGACAGGGCACCATGGCTACACCTTC. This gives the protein CASSTLTGHHGYTF.